This T cell receptor (beta chain) was profiled in a study of CD8+ T cells in alopecia areata. Study results and limitations: Within the top 100, expanded CD8+ clones significantly decreased with tofacitinib, as did scalp clonality. Numerous expanded lesional clones remained in scalp and blood during tofacitinib.

Extraction and reverse transcription of RNA yielded cDNA as the sequencing template. Measured with immunoSEQ multiplex PCR; TCRdb has only the in-frame clones, and not every one. Here the sample spans 190,000 or so clones, about three fifths being singletons. Concerning this clone itself: The antigen is unknown.

Treatment described: oral pan-JAK inhibitor, 5-10 mg twice daily. Starting from PBMCs, sorting isolated CD4+ and CD8+ T cells. The input for sequencing was CD4+ T cells sorted from blood, taken at week 24, from a patient treated with tofacitinib. The sequence came from a human donor with alopecia areata.

The CDR3 spells CASSLRSPGGTDTQYF. Here the CDR3 DNA reads TGTGCCAGCAGTCTACGCTCCCCAGGGGGGACAGATACGCAGTATTTT. The V call is TRBV6-6, the J call TRBJ2-3; maybe TRBD1 (7 bases). CDR1 MNHNY and CDR2 SVGAGI come from the germline V gene (reference sequence). This CDR3 has 16 amino acids. The V and J ends lost 5 bases and 3 bases respectively, with 18 bases between them.